This entry features one T cell receptor beta chain sequence. As yet, its antigen is unknown. This sample is drawn from a study of PD-1 blockade in mismatch repair-deficient tumors. Across the whole study: Enrolled about 2013-2016, patients had progressing, pretreated mismatch repair-deficient cancers of 12 types. Study-level results: After pembrolizumab, tumor-resident clones rose rapidly, then generally contracted before radiologic responses.

Trimming left V 2 bases short and J 7 bases short, with 12 bases between. CDR3 length equals 13 residues. Germline values: CDR1 GTSNPN, CDR2 SVGIG (reference sequence). Here immunoSEQ multiplex PCR was the method, and the copy in TCRdb shows in-frame clones only, minus some. This sample carries under 50,000 clones, 77% of them seen once, and the ten largest clones take less than 3.5%. All patients were mismatch repair deficient, assessed by either PCR or immunohistochemistry. TCRs were sequenced from three patients responding to pembrolizumab. The sample was PBMCs, taken before pembrolizumab treatment. This chain links TRBV30 with TRBJ1-5; D possibly corresponds to TRBD1 (6 bases). This receptor was taken from an adult with mismatch repair-deficient cancer. The CDR3 is CAWSLTGNQPQHF. The CDR3 region has the DNA TGTGCCTGGAGTTTAACAGGGAACCAGCCCCAGCATTTT.